This TCR beta chain appears in the sequencing data of a study of PD-L1 blockade in urothelial cancer listed by TCRdb under 2017. Turning to the overall study: All patients started therapy around 2014 and received atezolizumab 1,200 mg intravenously every 3 weeks. About nine tenths of the roughly 29 patients were identified as males with urothelial cancer of bladder origin, and a prior smoking history was reported by 18 of 29 patients. An ECOG performance status of 0 or 1 was recorded for the patients, and 0 to 3 prior chemotherapy regimens had been received by the patients. Blood samples were analyzed 3 weeks after the start of treatment (second dose) and 6 weeks after the start of treatment. A median of about 150,000 T cells and tens of thousands of unique TCRs was obtained from blood samples, and a median clonality of approximately 0.08 was observed. Somatic, immune and clinical correlates of response to PD-L1 blockade with atezolizumab in urothelial cancer were the focus of an exploratory multi-omic analysis. Pretreatment tumor samples and matched peripheral blood, collected serially before and after atezolizumab treatment, underwent TCR sequencing. Durable clinical benefit was defined as a progression-free survival longer than 6 months, and TCR features were additionally tested against progression-free survival and overall survival. In the same patients, whole exome sequencing and RNA sequencing of pretreatment tumors were performed in addition to TCR sequencing. Durable clinical benefit was achieved by nine patients but not by the remaining 20. Some 30 patients had pretreatment blood TCR-seq, 24 had at least one posttreatment blood collection, and 24 had tumor TCR-seq.

The junction carries 8 bases between V and J, which are trimmed by 1 base and 4 bases respectively. For CDR1 and CDR2, the germline V gene lists SGHRS and YFSETQ. There are 13 amino acids in the CDR3, from cysteine to phenylalanine inclusive. Just the 39-base CDR3 DNA is kept, in frame starting at base 1. The cohort included some 30 patients with locally advanced or metastatic urothelial carcinoma who were treated at Memorial Sloan Kettering on a trial protocol. Peripheral blood mononuclear cells were collected from each patient pretreatment and during treatment, giving between 1 and 8 total time points per patient. The Qiagen DNeasy Blood extraction kit was used to purify genomic DNA from total PBMCs and tumor samples. Collected pretreatment and during treatment, PBMCs were isolated and stored as previously described. Beyond this particular receptor, the publication reports: Improved progression-free and overall survival was associated with having pretreatment peripheral blood TCR clonality below the median. Greater expansion of tumor-associated TCR clones in peripheral blood 3 weeks after the start of treatment was observed in patients with durable benefit (n of about 24, p = 0.022). Because the sample size was small (n ≈ 30) and many exploratory analyses were performed, the results are intended to be hypothesis-generating.

Synthetic TCR analog templates were spiked into each PCR to estimate absolute template abundance from read counts. The immunoSEQ assay was used to amplify TCRbeta CDR3 regions from genomic DNA with bias-controlled V and J gene primers. Sequencing of rearranged TCRbeta segments was done at approximately 20X coverage. On the authors' methods: Clustering was used to correct sequencing errors, and CDR3s were annotated against IMGT so that V, D and J genes could be assigned. Downstream analyses used only productive TCRbeta rearrangements and left out out-of-frame or stop-codon sequences. To compute clonality, Shannon entropy was normalized by the log of the number of unique productive sequences and then subtracted from one. Clones differing between time points or between blood and tumor were identified by Fisher's exact test with Benjamini-Hochberg correction at adjusted p below 0.01. The source is immuneACCESS, and TCRdb retained only in-frame sequences with V and J called. Part of the clones is not carried over; for the studies checked, unresolved V genes explain less than half of this, and the remainder is unexplained. Clone size and the V and J calls come from that table; the DNA yielded D and trimming. This sample holds roughly 84,000 clones; 82% were observed only once. Jointly, the top ten make up approximately 9.5% of the sample.

Concerning this clone itself: The clone's antigen remains unknown. No qualities accompany the bases; no much larger clone lies one base away.

The chain uses TRBV5-1 and TRBJ1-1; no D segment can be confidently identified. This TCR came from an older man with urothelial cancer. The material was PBMCs, obtained around atezolizumab (anti-PD-L1) treatment. The CDR3: CASSLTSSTEAFF. The DNA reads as follows: TGCGCCAGCAGCTTGACGTCTAGCACTGAAGCTTTCTTT.